The T cell receptor (beta chain) under discussion was sequenced for a study of T cell responses to AZD1222 COVID-19 vaccine. Study findings and constraints: Targets within unmutated variant regions were reportedly found for nearly half of spike-specific TCRs. White British donors predominated, females outnumbered males, and clonal diversity was possibly underestimated. Repertoires in all cases were sampled only once the peak T cell response had passed. With two AZD1222 doses given, Spike-specific TCR breadth and depth both rose.

For this clone: What it binds is not known.

Using immunoSEQ multiplex PCR, the repertoire was profiled, and TCRdb retains in-frame clones only, with some absent. The sample holds approximately 170,000 clones, around 94% seen once. Looked up from germline, CDR1 is KGHSH and CDR2 is LQKENI. The CDR3 runs 16 residues. V gave up 0 bases and J gave up 1 base; unmatched junction bases: 4. The rearrangement joins TRBV18 to TRBJ1-1, with 8 bases lining up with TRBD1. Sample: peripheral blood, taken 28 days after the second AZD1222 dose. This sequence was found in an adult who received the AZD1222 COVID-19 vaccine. DNA for the CDR3: TGTGCCAGCTCACCACCGGGACAGGTGTCGAACACTGAAGCTTTCTTT. Protein sequence: CASSPPGQVSNTEAFF.